A selection of T cell receptor beta chains follows, all from one sample in a study of cytomegalovirus exposure and HLA in healthy donors. Assay used: immunoSEQ multiplex PCR; TCRdb lists only in-frame clones, some missing. The top ten clones hold 0.77% of a sample with fewer than 200,000 clones, 70% to 90% of them seen once. Sequencing was performed on PBMCs. Receptors originate from a woman in her late teens or twenties in good health and CMV-seronegative. Both conserved end residues are part of each CDR3. A D gene is named only where the DNA matches it firmly. Size tells how often a clone was seen (once, few, many) or the class of an expanded clone, and some rows leave it out.

NA | TRBJ1-1 | TRBD1 | TRBV6-6 | TGTGCCAGCAGTTTCCGGACAGGGATAGGCTCCGCTGAAGCTTTCTTT | CASSFRTGIGSAEAFF
NA | TRBJ1-5 | TRBD1 | TRBV7-9 | TGTGCCAGCAGCAACAGGGGATCGGATCAGCCCCAGCATTTT | CASSNRGSDQPQHF
NA | TRBJ2-2 | NA | TRBV15 | TGTGCCACCCAGGACACCGGGGAGCTGTTTTTT | CATQDTGELFF
NA | TRBJ2-7 | TRBD1 | TRBV7-2 | TGTGCCAGCAGCCGGGGACAGGGGAAGGGGTACGAGCAGTACTTC | CASSRGQGKGYEQYF
NA | TRBJ2-4 | NA | TRBV30 | TGTGCCTGGGGACTTGTGGGAGGAAACATTCAGTACTTC | CAWGLVGGNIQYF
NA | TRBJ1-6 | NA | TRBV28 | TGTGCCAGCACCGGAGTCCCTATTCTCTCCTATAATTCACCCCTCCACTTT | CASTGVPILSYNSPLHF
NA | TRBJ2-7 | TRBD2 | TRBV4-3 | TGCGCCAGCAGCCATGGACTAGCGGATTTGGACGAGCAGTACTTC | CASSHGLADLDEQYF
NA | TRBJ2-2 | TRBD2 | TRBV18 | TGTGCCAGCTCGCCGGGACTAGCGGGAGTAAACACCGGGGAGCTGTTTTTT | CASSPGLAGVNTGELFF
few | TRBJ2-1 | TRBD2 | TRBV9 | TGTGCCAGCAGCGTGTCTAGCGGGAGGGTGGATGAGCAGTTCTTC | CASSVSSGRVDEQFF
few | TRBJ1-2 | NA | TRBV6-1 | TGTGCCAGCAGTGAAGCTGGCAGAGGCTACACCTTC | CASSEAGRGYTF
NA | TRBJ1-1 | NA | TRBV7-9 | TGTGCCAGCAGCTTATGGGGGGAAAACACTGAAGCTTTCTTT | CASSLWGENTEAFF
NA | TRBJ2-7 | TRBD1 | TRBV2 | TGTGCCAGCAGCGGACAGGGTGCCTACGAGCAGTACTTC | CASSGQGAYEQYF
NA | TRBJ2-1 | TRBD2 | TRBV4-1 | TGCGCCAGCAGCAACCCTCCCGGGACTAGCGGAAAAGTAAGGTACAATGAGCAGTTCTTC | CASSNPPGTSGKVRYNEQFF
NA | TRBJ2-3 | NA | TRBV11-3 | TGTGCCAGCAGCTTAGTTCAGGGCACAGATACGCAGTATTTT | CASSLVQGTDTQYF
NA | TRBJ2-1 | TRBD2 | TRBV9 | TGTGCCAGCAGCGCCGGACTAGCGGGAGGGAATGAGCAGTTCTTC | CASSAGLAGGNEQFF
NA | TRBJ1-2 | TRBD1 | TRBV7-6 | TGTGCCAGCAGACCGAAAGGACAGGGGGAGACCTATGGCTACACCTTC | CASRPKGQGETYGYTF
NA | TRBJ2-5 | TRBD2 | TRBV4-2 | TGTGCCAGCAGCCTAGGACTAGCACCAGAGACCCAGTACTTC | CASSLGLAPETQYF
NA | TRBJ2-7 | NA | TRBV6-1 | TGTGCCAGCATTACTGGAGGTGCGGGGATCTACGAGCAGTACTTC | CASITGGAGIYEQYF
NA | TRBJ2-1 | TRBD2 | TRBV7-9 | TGTGCCAGCAGCCCGAGCGGGACCGCCTCCTACAATGAGCAGTTCTTC | CASSPSGTASYNEQFF
NA | TRBJ2-7 | TRBD1 | TRBV28 | TGTGCCAGCAGCTCCCCCCAGGACAGGGGCTACGAGCAGTACTTC | CASSSPQDRGYEQYF
NA | TRBJ2-1 | NA | TRBV6-6 | TGTGCCAGCAGTCGCGAGTCTGTCCACAATGAGCAGTTCTTC | CASSRESVHNEQFF
NA | TRBJ1-2 | NA | TRBV19 | TGTGCCAGTAGTATTAATCCGAGCTACTATGGCTACACCTTC | CASSINPSYYGYTF
NA | TRBJ1-4 | NA | TRBV5-1 | TGCGCCAGCAGCTCTGGTGGTGGAGGAGGGGTTGAAAAACTGTTTTTT | CASSSGGGGGVEKLFF
NA | TRBJ1-1 | TRBD1 | TRBV18 | TGTGCCAGCTCATCAACAGGGGGAAGCAGTGAAGCTTTCTTT | CASSSTGGSSEAFF
NA | TRBJ1-1 | TRBD1 | TRBV5-1 | TGCGCCAGCAGCGCACAGGGGGGCGGCACTGAAGCTTTCTTT | CASSAQGGGTEAFF
NA | TRBJ1-2 | NA | TRBV6-5 | TGTGCCAGCAGGGACCACGGGGGAGTTTATGGCTACACCTTC | CASRDHGGVYGYTF
NA | TRBJ1-1 | NA | TRBV6-5 | TGTGCCAGCAGCCGAAGGGGGAACACTGAAGCTTTCTTT | CASSRRGNTEAFF
NA | TRBJ1-5 | NA | TRBV4-1 | TGCGCCAGCAGCCAGGGGGGGGGAGGCAGCCAGCCCCAGCATTTT | CASSQGGGGSQPQHF
NA | TRBJ2-2 | TRBD2 | TRBV6-5 | TGTGCCAGCAGTCTTAGCGGGAGCGTCGGGGAGCTGTTTTTT | CASSLSGSVGELFF
NA | TRBJ1-5 | NA | TRBV15 | TGTGCCACTAGGCTAGGAAATCAGCCCCAGCATTTT | CATRLGNQPQHF
few | TRBJ1-1 | NA | TRBV29-1 | TGCAGCGTTGCCCCGGGACAGAACACTGAAGCTTTCTTT | CSVAPGQNTEAFF
NA | TRBJ2-7 | NA | TRBV5-1 | TGCGCCAGCAGCTTGGGGGGACAACCCTCGGACGAGCAGTACTTC | CASSLGGQPSDEQYF
NA | TRBJ2-5 | NA | TRBV5-1 | TGCGCCAGCAGCTTGTTGCAGGCTCAAGAGACCCAGTACTTC | CASSLLQAQETQYF
few | TRBJ1-5 | TRBD1 | TRBV28 | TGTGCCAGCAGGGGGACAGGGGTCGCAAATCAGCCCCAGCATTTT | CASRGTGVANQPQHF
NA | TRBJ1-5 | TRBD1 | TRBV28 | TGTGCCAGTAGGACAGGGGATCAGCCCCAGCATTTT | CASRTGDQPQHF
NA | TRBJ2-7 | TRBD2 | TRBV27 | TGTGCCAGCAGGCCGGGGACTAGTAATGTCGAGCAGTACTTC | CASRPGTSNVEQYF
NA | TRBJ2-5 | NA | TRBV7-6 | TGTGCCAGCAGCTTAGCGCCCGGTAGTGAGACCCAGTACTTC | CASSLAPGSETQYF
once | TRBJ1-4 | TRBD1 | TRBV7-8 | TGTGCCAGCAGCACACAGGGGGGAGATTGGGAAAAACTGTTTTTT | CASSTQGGDWEKLFF
NA | TRBJ2-5 | TRBD1 | TRBV18 | TGTGCCAGCTCACCAGTAACAGGGGACGATCTTCAAGAGACCCAGTACTTC | CASSPVTGDDLQETQYF
NA | TRBJ1-2 | NA | TRBV5-1 | TGCGCCAGCAGCTTGGGAGGCGGGGTTCAGGGCTACACCTTC | CASSLGGGVQGYTF
NA | TRBJ1-1 | TRBD1 | TRBV5-4 | TGTGCCAGCAGCTTGGGGGGCGTGGGACAGATCTATATGAACACTGAAGCTTTCTTT | CASSLGGVGQIYMNTEAFF